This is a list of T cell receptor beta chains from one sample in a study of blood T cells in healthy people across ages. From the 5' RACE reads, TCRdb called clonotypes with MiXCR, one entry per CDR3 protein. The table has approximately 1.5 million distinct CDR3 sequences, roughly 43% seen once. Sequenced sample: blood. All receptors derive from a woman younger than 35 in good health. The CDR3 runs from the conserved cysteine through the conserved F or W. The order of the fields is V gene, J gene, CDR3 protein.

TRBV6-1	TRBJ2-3	CASSWASGSSTDTQYF
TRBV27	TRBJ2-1	CASSLSTSSNEQFF
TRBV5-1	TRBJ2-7	CASSLLRGKYVNEQYF
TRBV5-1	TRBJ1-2	CASSGTDNYGYTF
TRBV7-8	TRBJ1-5	CASTPGQGGYSNQPQHF
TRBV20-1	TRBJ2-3	CSAAQLAGGDTQYF
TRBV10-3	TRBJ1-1	CAISELGQGATEAFF
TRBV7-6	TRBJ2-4	CASSSNGLEAKNIQYF
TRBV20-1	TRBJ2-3	CVTSTGRTDTQYF
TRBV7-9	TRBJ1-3	CASSAPGQPDSGNTIYF
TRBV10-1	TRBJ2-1	CASSESKRGVRNEQFF
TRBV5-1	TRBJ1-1	CASTPGTINTEAFF
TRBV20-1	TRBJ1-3	CSARPSTRNTIYF
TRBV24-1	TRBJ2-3	CATSGPGTSGDTQYF
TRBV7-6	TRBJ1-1	CASSLAGSAEAFF
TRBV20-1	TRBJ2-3	CSASGDPATDTQYF
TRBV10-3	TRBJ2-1	CAISRTENEQFF
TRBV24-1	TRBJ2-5	CATSDSGGRYNEQYF
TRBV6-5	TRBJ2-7	CASSYDHTYEQYF
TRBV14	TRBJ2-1	CASSQRATDEQFF
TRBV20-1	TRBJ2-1	CSARGASGTIYNEQFF
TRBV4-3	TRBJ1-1	CASSQDIGGARWTEAFF
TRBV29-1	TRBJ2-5	CSVGGAGPETQYF
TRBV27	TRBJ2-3	CASSGGFLPSSTDTQYF
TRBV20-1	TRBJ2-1	CSARMGHRGDNEQFF
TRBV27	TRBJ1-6	CAAQATSYNSPLHF
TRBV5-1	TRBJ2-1	CASSFERRGAGSSAEQFF
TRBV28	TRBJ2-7	CASSFQGAGEQYF
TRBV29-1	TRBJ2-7	CSVEGLADSYEQYF
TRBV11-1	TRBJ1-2	CASSFPQGEGYTF
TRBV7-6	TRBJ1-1	CASSLPDRNTEAFF